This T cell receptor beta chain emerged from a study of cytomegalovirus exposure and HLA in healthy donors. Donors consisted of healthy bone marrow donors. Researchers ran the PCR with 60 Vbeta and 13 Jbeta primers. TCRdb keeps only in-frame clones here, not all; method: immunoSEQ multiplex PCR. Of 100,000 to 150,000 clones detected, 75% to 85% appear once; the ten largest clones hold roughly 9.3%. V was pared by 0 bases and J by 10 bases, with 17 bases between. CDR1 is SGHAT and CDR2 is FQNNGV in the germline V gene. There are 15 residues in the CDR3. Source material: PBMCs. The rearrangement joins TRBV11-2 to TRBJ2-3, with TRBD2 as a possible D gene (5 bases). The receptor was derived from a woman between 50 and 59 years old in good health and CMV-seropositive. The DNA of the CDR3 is TGTGCCAGCAGCTTAGAGGGAGCGTCTCTCGGTGCGCAGTATTTT. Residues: CASSLEGASLGAQYF.